Given below is one TCR beta chain in context. This specimen belongs to a study of blood T cell repertoires in COVID-19. At the level of the study: Samples taken during acute and convalescent COVID-19 were collected in the United States, Italy and Spain.

Method: immunoSEQ multiplex PCR; TCRdb's copy keeps in-frame clones and lacks some. Of approximately 260,000 clones in the sample, about 86% were seen once. This CDR3 contains 11 residues. V was clipped by 5 bases and J by 6 bases, with 5 bases between them. Per the germline V gene, CDR1 is MNHEY and CDR2 is SMNVEV (reference sequence). The cohort comprised adults aged about 18 to 100 years residing in approximately 25 US areas. Researchers sorted participants into cohorts using their self-reported clinical history. This TCR was recovered from a middle-aged woman with acute COVID-19. The sample comprised PBMCs or T cells enriched from blood (not recorded which). The rearrangement joins TRBV27 to TRBJ2-1, with D unresolved. Here the CDR3 reads CASSKSNEQFF. DNA for the CDR3: TGTGCCAGCAGTAAGAGCAATGAGCAGTTCTTC.